These 18 T cell receptor beta chains were all obtained from the same sample, sequenced in a study of cytomegalovirus exposure and HLA in healthy donors. Amplification used 60 Vbeta primers and 13 Jbeta primers. Clones were read by immunoSEQ multiplex PCR, and TCRdb kept only the in-frame ones, dropping some. The sample includes 99,000 or so clones, about 83% of them seen just once. Sequencing used PBMCs. The origin of the receptors is a man between 18 and 35 years old in good health and CMV-seronegative.

This chain connects TRBV6-5 to TRBJ2-3; TRBD2 aligns across 14 bases. The CDR3 has 15 amino acids. V dropped 4 bases and J dropped 8; count of bases not matched to a gene: 5. Germline CDR1 reads MNHEY; CDR2 reads SVGAGI. Here the CDR3 DNA reads TGTGCCAGCAGTTTTTCCGGGACTAGCGGGAGTACGCAGTATTTT. This translates into CASSFSGTSGSTQYF.

V gene TRBV4-3 combines with J gene TRBJ1-1; D not resolved. CDR3 length equals 14 residues. CDR1 and CDR2 from the germline V gene are LGHNA and YSLEER. Between the trimmed V and J ends, which lost 4 bases and 3 bases, there was a span of 12 bases. In DNA form, the CDR3 reads TGCGCCAGCAGCCTAGCTCATTCGGACACTGAAGCTTTCTTT. Residues: CASSLAHSDTEAFF.

CDR3 loop: CASSRGVGGVLREKLFF. In nucleotides, the CDR3 is TGTGCCAGCAGCCGGGGCGTGGGGGGGGTACTGCGTGAAAAACTGTTTTTT. The chain links TRBV11-3 to TRBJ1-4; perhaps TRBD1 as D (5 bases). The CDR3 extends over 17 amino acids. Trimming stripped 5 bases from V and 7 bases from J, with 23 bases between. In germline, CDR1 is SGHNT, CDR2 YENEEA. The full variable domain, rest sourced from reference TRBV11-3 and TRBJ1-4, is EAGVVQSPRYKIIEKKQPVAFWCNPISGHNTLYWYLQNLGQGPELLIRYENEEAVDDSQLPKDRFSAERLKGVDSTLKIQPAELGDSAVYLCASSRGVGGVLREKLFFGSGTQLSVL.

This chain connects TRBV12-5 to TRBJ1-2; possible D gene TRBD1, 5 bases. Looked up from germline, CDR1 is LGHNT and CDR2 is FRNRAP. The CDR3 runs 14 residues. V was clipped by 0 bases and J by 5 bases, with 10 bases between them. This CDR3 is CASGLVTGAYGYTF. The CDR3 DNA reads as TGTGCTAGTGGTTTGGTAACAGGCGCGTATGGCTACACCTTC.

The genes are TRBV19 and TRBJ1-5; D is perhaps TRBD1 (5 bases). Germline V CDR1 and CDR2: LNHDA, SQIVND (reference sequence). The CDR3 covers 16 residues. Trimming took 5 bases from V and 0 from J, leaving 14 bases between them. CDR3 in amino acids: CASSPDREASNQPQHF. In DNA form, the CDR3 reads TGTGCCAGTAGTCCCGACAGAGAAGCTAGCAATCAGCCCCAGCATTTT. Full variable domain (remainder filled in from reference TRBV19 and TRBJ1-5): DGGITQSPKYLFRKEGQNVTLSCEQNLNHDAMYWYRQDPGQGLRLIYYSQIVNDFQKGDIAEGYSVSREKKESFPLTVTSAQKNPTAFYLCASSPDREASNQPQHFGDGTRLSIL.

This sequence joins TRBV27 and TRBJ2-7; no firm D call. The germline V gene encodes CDR1 MNHEY and CDR2 SMNVEV (reference sequence). This CDR3 has 14 amino acids. Deletions cut 4 bases from V and 1 base from J, with 11 bases between. The CDR3 reads CASSSLQSSYEQYF. CDR3 sequence (DNA): TGTGCCAGCAGTTCTCTACAGTCGTCCTACGAGCAGTACTTC.

This rearrangement joins TRBV27 to TRBJ2-5; a weak D match, TRBD2 (6 bases). CDR1 MNHEY and CDR2 SMNVEV come from the germline V gene (reference sequence). The V gene lost 5 bases and the J gene lost 6 bases, with 13 bases spanning the gap. CDR3 length equals 13 residues. The CDR3 nucleotides are TGTGCCAGCAGTCCAACTAGCTTGAAGACCCAGTACTTC. It codes for CASSPTSLKTQYF.

The rearrangement uses TRBV18 and TRBJ1-1; a weak D match, TRBD1 (5 bases). The CDR3 runs to 14 residues. Germline CDR1 KGHSH, CDR2 LQKENI. V lost 1 base, J lost 1 base, and 7 bases lay in between. The CDR3 loop reads CASSPQTANTEAFF. In nucleotides, the CDR3 is TGTGCCAGCTCACCACAGACAGCGAACACTGAAGCTTTCTTT.

This clone was recorded only once. V gene TRBV10-3 combines with J gene TRBJ2-7; D remains ambiguous. The length of the CDR3 is 14 residues. Germline assignment: CDR1 ENHRY and CDR2 SYGVKD. Deletions cut 4 bases from V and 3 bases from J, with 13 bases between. The CDR3: CAISGDLTGYEQYF. DNA for the CDR3: TGTGCCATCAGTGGAGACCTGACTGGCTACGAGCAGTACTTC.

This rearrangement joins TRBV7-2 to TRBJ2-3; maybe TRBD2 (6 bases). From germline, CDR1 is SGHTA and CDR2 FQGNSA. The CDR3 consists of 16 residues. V lost 1 base and J lost 2, with 13 bases in between. CDR3: CASSLVGGGNTDTQYF. The CDR3 region has the DNA TGTGCCAGCAGCTTAGTAGGTGGAGGGAACACAGATACGCAGTATTTT.

The V gene is TRBV28, the J gene TRBJ1-5; 7 bases fit TRBD1. This CDR3 spans 11 amino acids. Germline assignment: CDR1 MDHEN and CDR2 SYDVKM. The V gene end was trimmed by 5 bases and the J gene end by 15 bases; junction bases not matched to a gene: 7. CDR3 coding DNA: TGTGCCAGCAGTGACAGGGCCGACCGGCATTTT. Its translation is CASSDRADRHF.

This clone was seen a handful of times. The rearrangement links TRBV27 to TRBJ1-1; possible D gene TRBD1, 6 bases. The CDR3 is 14 residues long. Germline V gene sequence: CDR1 MNHEY, CDR2 SMNVEV (reference sequence). V lost 6 bases, J lost 1 base, and 12 bases lay in between. In DNA form, the CDR3 reads TGTGCCAGCAGGCAGGGGCTGAGGAACACTGAAGCTTTCTTT. Encoded protein: CASRQGLRNTEAFF.

Of note for this clone: A read error may produce the germline difference seen at one junction end. The chain employs TRBV6-1 and TRBJ1-5, with 7 bases matching TRBD1. CDR1 is MNHNS and CDR2 is SASEGT in the germline V gene. CDR3 length: 13 residues. CDR3 amino acids: CAISEGGGQPQHF. The DNA of the CDR3 is TGTGCCATCAGTGAAGGGGGCGGTCAGCCCCAGCATTTT.

The V gene is TRBV5-4, the J gene TRBJ1-1; no definite D call. The CDR3 length is 16 residues. From germline, CDR1 is SGHNT and CDR2 YYREEE (reference sequence). The V gene lost 3 bases and the J gene lost 4 bases, with 19 bases spanning the gap. Here the CDR3 DNA reads TGTGCCAGCAGCTACACTTGGGCAGTCTCCGGCACTGAAGCTTTCTTT. Amino acid sequence: CASSYTWAVSGTEAFF.

J is TRBJ1-1 and V is TRBV9; 7 positions agree with TRBD1. This CDR3 comprises 15 residues. V lost 4 bases to trimming and J lost 4 bases; unmatched junction nucleotides: 10. CDR1 and CDR2 from the germline V gene are SGDLS and YYNGEE. The CDR3 nucleotides are TGTGCCAGCAGCAGCCAGAGGGCAGGGGGCACTGAAGCTTTCTTT. This translates into CASSSQRAGGTEAFF.

This clone was seen only a few times. The rearrangement uses TRBV9 and TRBJ2-4, with 11 bases aligning to TRBD1. The CDR3 has 19 amino acids. Germline CDR1 is SGDLS and CDR2 is YYNGEE. The V and J ends lost 3 bases and 1 base, in that order; junction bases with no gene match: 12. DNA of the CDR3: TGTGCCAGCAGCGCCCTGCCCCCGGGACAGGGGGTGGCCAAAAACATTCAGTACTTC. This translates into CASSALPPGQGVAKNIQYF.

The chain employs TRBV7-3 and TRBJ2-3, with 9 bases identical to TRBD2. The V gene's germline CDR1 is SGHTA and CDR2 FQGTGA. The CDR3 runs 13 residues. With 3 bases clipped from V and 7 bases from J, the junction kept 2 bases outside the gene matches. DNA for the CDR3: TGTGCCAGCAGCTTCGCTAGCGGGAATACGCAGTATTTT. It is translated as CASSFASGNTQYF.

This rearrangement joins TRBV2 to TRBJ2-1; 10 positions match TRBD2. V was pared by 2 bases and J by 10 bases, with 11 bases of the junction left unmatched. Germline CDR1 reads SNHLY; CDR2 reads FYNNEI. The CDR3 totals 16 residues. CDR3: CASSESKRGGRREQFF. In DNA form, the CDR3 reads TGTGCCAGCAGTGAAAGTAAGCGGGGGGGCCGACGCGAGCAGTTCTTC.